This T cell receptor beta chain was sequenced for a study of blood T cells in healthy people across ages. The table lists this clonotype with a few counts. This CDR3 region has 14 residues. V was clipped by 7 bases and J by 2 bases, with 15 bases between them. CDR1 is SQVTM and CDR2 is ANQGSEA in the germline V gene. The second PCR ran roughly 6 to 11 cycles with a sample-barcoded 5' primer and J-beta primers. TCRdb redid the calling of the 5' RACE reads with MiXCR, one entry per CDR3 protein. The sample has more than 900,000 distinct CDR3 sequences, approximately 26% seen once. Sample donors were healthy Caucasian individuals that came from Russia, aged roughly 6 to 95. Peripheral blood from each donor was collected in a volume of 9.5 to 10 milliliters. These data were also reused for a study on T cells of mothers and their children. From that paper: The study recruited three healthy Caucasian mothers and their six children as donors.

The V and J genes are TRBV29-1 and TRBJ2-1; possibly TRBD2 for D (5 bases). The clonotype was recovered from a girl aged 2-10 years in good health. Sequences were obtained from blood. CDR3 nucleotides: TGCAGCGCGGCCACTAGGATGGCCTACAATGAGCAGTTCTTC. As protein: CSAATRMAYNEQFF.